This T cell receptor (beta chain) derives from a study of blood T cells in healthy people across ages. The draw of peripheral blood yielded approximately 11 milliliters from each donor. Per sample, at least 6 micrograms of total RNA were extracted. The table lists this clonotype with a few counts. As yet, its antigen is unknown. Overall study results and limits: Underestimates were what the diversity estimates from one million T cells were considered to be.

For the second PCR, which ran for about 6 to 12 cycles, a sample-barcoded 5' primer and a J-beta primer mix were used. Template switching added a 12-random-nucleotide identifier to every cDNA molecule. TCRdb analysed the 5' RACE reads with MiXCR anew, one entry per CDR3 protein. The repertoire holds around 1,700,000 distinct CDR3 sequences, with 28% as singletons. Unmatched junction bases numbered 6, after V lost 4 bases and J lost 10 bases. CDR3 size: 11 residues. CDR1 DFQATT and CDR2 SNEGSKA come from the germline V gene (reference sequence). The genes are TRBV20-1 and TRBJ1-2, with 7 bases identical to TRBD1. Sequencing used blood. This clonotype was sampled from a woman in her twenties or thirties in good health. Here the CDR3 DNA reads TGCAGTGCTATGGACAGGTCCTTCTACACCTTC. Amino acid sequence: CSAMDRSFYTF.